This TCR beta chain was sequenced during a study of cytomegalovirus exposure and HLA in healthy donors. On the study more broadly: Of several hundred genotyped donors, about 80% clustered with self-reported Caucasian donors. Study-wide results and caveats: An ancestry cluster, one associated with Asian ancestry, reportedly showed fewer N-insertions than the approximately 670-donor mean in a later analysis. Among immune exposure information, only CMV serostatus was available. The authors listed about 170 TCR beta chains as cytomegalovirus-associated.

In the case of this clone: Its antigen is unknown.

The PCR had 60 Vbeta and 13 Jbeta primers. TCRdb's table, derived via immunoSEQ multiplex PCR, lists solely in-frame clones and lacks some. The table lists 160,000 or so clones, roughly 80% of them singletons. The germline gives CDR1 LNHDA, CDR2 SQIVND (reference sequence). CDR3 length equals 15 residues. Trimming removed 5 bases from V and 5 bases from J; junction bases left unmatched: 3. This TCR derives from a man aged 18 to 30 in good health and CMV-seropositive. The chain uses TRBV19 and TRBJ2-5; TRBD2 agrees at 15 bases. The sample comprised PBMCs. The CDR3 spells CASSGLAGGLETQYF. CDR3 in DNA: TGTGCCAGTAGTGGACTAGCGGGGGGGCTGGAGACCCAGTACTTC.